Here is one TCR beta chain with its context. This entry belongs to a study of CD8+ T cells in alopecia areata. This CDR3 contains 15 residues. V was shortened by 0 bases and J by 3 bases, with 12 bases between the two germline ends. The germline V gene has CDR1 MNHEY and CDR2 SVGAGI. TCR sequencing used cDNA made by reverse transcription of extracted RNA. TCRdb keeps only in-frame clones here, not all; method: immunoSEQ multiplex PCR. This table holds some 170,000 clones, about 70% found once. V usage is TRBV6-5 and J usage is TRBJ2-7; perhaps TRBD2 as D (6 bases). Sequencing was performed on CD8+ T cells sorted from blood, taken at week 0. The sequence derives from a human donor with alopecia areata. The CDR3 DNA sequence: TGTGCCAGCAGTTACTCCGAGGAGGGGCTCTACGAGCAGTACTTC. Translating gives CASSYSEEGLYEQYF.